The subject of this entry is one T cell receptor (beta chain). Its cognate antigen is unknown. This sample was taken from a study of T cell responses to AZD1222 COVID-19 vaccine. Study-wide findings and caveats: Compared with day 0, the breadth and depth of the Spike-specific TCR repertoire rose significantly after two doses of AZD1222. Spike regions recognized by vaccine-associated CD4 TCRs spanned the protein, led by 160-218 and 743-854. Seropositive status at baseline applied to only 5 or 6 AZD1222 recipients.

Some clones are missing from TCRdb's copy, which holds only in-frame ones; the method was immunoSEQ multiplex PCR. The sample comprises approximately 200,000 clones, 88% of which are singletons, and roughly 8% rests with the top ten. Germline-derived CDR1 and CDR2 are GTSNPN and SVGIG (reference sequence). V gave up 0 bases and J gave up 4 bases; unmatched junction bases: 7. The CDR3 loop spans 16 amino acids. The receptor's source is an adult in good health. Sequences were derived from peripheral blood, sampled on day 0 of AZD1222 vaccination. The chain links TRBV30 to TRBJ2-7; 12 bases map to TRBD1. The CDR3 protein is CAWSVRDRGLQYEQYF. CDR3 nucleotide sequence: TGTGCCTGGAGTGTAAGGGACAGGGGGCTACAGTACGAGCAGTACTTC.